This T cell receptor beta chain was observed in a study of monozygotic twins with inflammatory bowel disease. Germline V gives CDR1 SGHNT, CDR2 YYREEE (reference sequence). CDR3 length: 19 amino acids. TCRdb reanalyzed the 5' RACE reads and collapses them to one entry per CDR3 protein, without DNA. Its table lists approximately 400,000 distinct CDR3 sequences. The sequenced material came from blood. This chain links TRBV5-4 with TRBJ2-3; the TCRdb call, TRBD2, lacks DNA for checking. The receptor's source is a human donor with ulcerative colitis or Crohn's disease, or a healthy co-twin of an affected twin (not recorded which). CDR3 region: CASSLAPSGGAHLPDTQYF. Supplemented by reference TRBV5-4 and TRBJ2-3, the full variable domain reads ETGVTQSPTHLIKTRGQQVTLRCSSQSGHNTVSWYQQALGQGPQFIFQYYREEENGRGNFPPRFSGLQFPNYSSELNVNALELDDSALYLCASSLAPSGGAHLPDTQYFGPGTRLTVL.